A single sample is the source of the 9 T cell receptor beta chains below, sequenced in a study of OX40 agonist ivuxolimab in advanced cancers. Libraries were prepared by immunoSEQ multiplex PCR; TCRdb keeps only in-frame clonotypes and omits some of them. This sample yields more than 75,000 clones, of which approximately 86% are seen a single time; over 0.75% belongs to the top ten. Sequencing was performed on CD4+ or CD8+ T cells sorted from blood, taken in a trial of the OX40 agonist ivuxolimab. The receptors were sampled from an adult with an advanced solid tumor such as melanoma, head and neck, liver or kidney cancer.

The CDR3 here is CASKKQVATEAFF. Written as DNA, the CDR3 is TGTGCCAGCAAAAAACAGGTCGCGACTGAAGCTTTCTTT. The chain combines TRBV6-5 with TRBJ1-1; weak D call: TRBD1 (5 bases). V lost 7 bases, J lost 5 bases, and 14 bases lay in between. Germline V CDR1 and CDR2: MNHEY, SVGAGI. The CDR3 runs 13 residues.

The gene calls are TRBV7-9 and TRBJ2-5, with D tentatively TRBD1 (5 bases). Germline V gives CDR1 SEHNR, CDR2 FQNEAQ (reference sequence). The CDR3 sequence is 13 residues long. V lost 6 bases to trimming and J lost 5 bases, with 13 bases between them. CDR3 bases: TGTGCCAGCAGTCAGACAGCGTCGGAGACCCAGTACTTC. Protein: CASSQTASETQYF.

V is TRBV29-1 and J is TRBJ2-3, with 10 bases identical to TRBD2. Looked up from germline, CDR1 is SQVTM and CDR2 is ANQGSEA. After removal of 5 bases from V and 3 bases from J, the junction contained 2 bases not matched to a gene. The length of the CDR3 is 13 residues. The CDR3 DNA reads TGCAGCGTTAGCGGGAGGGTGACAGATACGCAGTATTTT. Translated, it gives CSVSGRVTDTQYF.

Only one count was recorded for this clone. V usage is TRBV16 and J usage is TRBJ1-2, with D perhaps matching TRBD1 (6 bases). There are 13 residues in the CDR3. V was trimmed by 8 bases and J by 8 bases, leaving 18 bases between them. Germline lookup yields CDR1 KGHSY and CDR2 FQNENV. The CDR3, as DNA: TGTGCCAGCGGGGCGGGGGCAGGAGGCGGCTACACCTTC. Translation gives CASGAGAGGGYTF.

J is TRBJ1-1 and V is TRBV5-4, with D hard to call. V lost 0 bases, J lost 4 bases, and 10 bases lay in between. This CDR3 has 14 residues. Germline V gives CDR1 SGHNT, CDR2 YYREEE (reference sequence). CDR3: CASSLERVGTEAFF. CDR3 sequence (DNA): TGTGCCAGCAGCTTGGAGAGGGTGGGCACTGAAGCTTTCTTT.

The V call is TRBV19, the J call TRBJ1-2; D remains ambiguous. The CDR3 extends over 14 amino acids. CDR1 and CDR2 from the germline V gene are LNHDA and SQIVND (reference sequence). The V end lost 6 bases, the J end lost 4 bases, and 15 bases lay between the germline ends. The CDR3 DNA reads TGTGCCAGTAGCGATCTCGGGATGATCTATGGCTACACCTTC. Translation gives CASSDLGMIYGYTF.

The chain combines TRBV11-3 with TRBJ2-2, with 7 bases lining up with TRBD1. Germline trimming cut 4 bases from V and 5 bases from J; bases unmatched to any gene: 7. This CDR3 region has 15 residues. Germline CDR1 is SGHNT and CDR2 is YENEEA. CDR3 sequence: CASSSFKQGTGELFF. The CDR3 nucleotides read TGTGCCAGCAGCTCTTTTAAACAGGGGACCGGGGAGCTGTTTTTT.

The V and J genes are TRBV25-1 and TRBJ2-5; the D gene is possibly TRBD2 (7 bases). V was trimmed by 5 bases and J by 7 bases, leaving 14 bases between them. The CDR3 totals 13 residues. Germline V gives CDR1 MGHDK, CDR2 SYGVNS. This CDR3 reads CASSRRGGGTQYF. CDR3 in DNA: TGTGCCAGCAGTAGGCGGGGAGGGGGGACCCAGTACTTC.

The rearrangement joins TRBV5-1 to TRBJ2-1; D is perhaps TRBD2 (6 bases). Deletions cut 6 bases from V and 3 bases from J, with 10 bases between. This CDR3 contains 13 residues. Germline V gives CDR1 SGHRS, CDR2 YFSETQ. The CDR3 nucleotides are TGCGCCAGCACGCGGGGTGACTACAATGAGCAGTTCTTC. It yields the protein CASTRGDYNEQFF.